This TCR beta chain comes out of a study of OX40 agonist ivuxolimab in advanced cancers. Regarding the research as a whole: Ivuxolimab was an agonistic, fully human IgG2 monoclonal antibody directed against OX40 (CD134), a costimulatory receptor. Patients were allowed to have had prior anti-PD-1, anti-PD-L1 or anti-CTLA-4 therapy, and less than 45% of the dose-escalation patients had previously received checkpoint inhibitors. Peripheral TCRbeta sequencing was intended to test whether TCR sequence diversity was altered and clonal T-cell expansion was caused by ivuxolimab. In the dose-escalation cohort, around four fifths of patients were male, and the mean age was roughly 60 years with a range of roughly 23 to 79. Among the 50 to 55 dose-escalation patients, around 19 had hepatocellular carcinoma, 15 melanoma, 9 renal cell carcinoma and 9 head and neck cancer. Partial responses were achieved by three dose-escalation patients, of whom one had hepatocellular carcinoma and two had cutaneous melanoma. The monotherapy dose-escalation portion (N = 52 patients) of the phase I ivuxolimab trial is reported in the paper. Intravenous ivuxolimab was administered to patients every 2 weeks at six dose levels: 0.01, 0.1, 0.3, 1.5, 3 and 10 mg/kg. Study-wide findings and limitations: After ivuxolimab, expanded clones were on average more numerous among CD8+ T cells than among CD4+ T cells. At doses from 0.1 to 3.0 mg/kg, clonal expansion was seen in both CD4+ and CD8+ blood T cells between baseline and week 6. In partial responders in the 0.1-3.0 mg/kg groups, normalized peripheral clonal expansion was found to be among the lowest, especially among CD8+ T cells. Low levels of normalized T-cell clonal expansion were also seen in some patients who did not respond. Antigen specificity was not determined for the clonally expanded peripheral T cells.

Genomic DNA was extracted from sorted cells for sequencing of the TCRbeta CDR3 region. TCRbeta CDR3 regions were sequenced using the immunoSEQ Assay. The source is immuneACCESS, and TCRdb retained only in-frame sequences with V and J called. Part of the clones is not carried over; for the studies checked, unresolved V genes explain less than half of this, and the remainder is unexplained. Across this sample there are 50,000 to 65,000 clones, with 86% seen only once. 6.7% of the sample lies in the top ten. On this clone itself: What this receptor recognizes is not known. No base quality values were provided; no much bigger clone lies one nucleotide off.

V gives up 3 bases and J gives up 0 bases, and the segment between their germline ends measures 12 bases. The germline V gene specifies SQVTM as CDR1 and ANQGSEA as CDR2. The CDR3 runs 15 residues from the cysteine to the phenylalanine. Only the CDR3 part of the read is kept: 45 bases, read in frame from the first base. The trial excluded patients who had a history of autoimmune disease or were on systemic immunosuppression. Peripheral blood for TCR sequencing was collected from all dose cohorts at baseline, on cycle 4 day 1, and on cycle 7 day 1. The samples were taken from a phase I, first-in-human, multicenter, open-label dose-escalation trial of ivuxolimab. Adults with locally advanced or metastatic melanoma, renal cell carcinoma, hepatocellular carcinoma or head and neck squamous cell carcinoma were enrolled in the trial. CD4+ and CD8+ T cells were sorted separately from peripheral blood before TCR sequencing.

The starting material was CD4+ or CD8+ T cells sorted from blood, obtained in a trial of the OX40 agonist ivuxolimab. The chain employs TRBV29-1 and TRBJ1-3; a confident D gene designation cannot be given. The clonotype originates from an adult with an advanced solid tumor such as melanoma, head and neck, liver or kidney cancer. CDR3 sequence: CSVEERGSSGNTIYF. The bases read TGCAGCGTTGAGGAGCGAGGAAGCTCTGGAAACACCATATATTTT.